These 27 T cell receptor beta chains originate from one sample sequenced in a study of blood T cell repertoires in COVID-19. The repertoire was sequenced with immunoSEQ multiplex PCR; TCRdb's copy has only in-frame clones and lacks some. The sample lists tens of thousands of clones; roughly 84% were seen once. Sequenced input: peripheral blood. Receptors originate from an elderly woman in a cohort sampled during active or convalescent COVID-19.

The genes are TRBV3-1 (or the pseudogene TRBV3-2) and TRBJ1-4, with unresolved D. This CDR3 comprises 14 residues. V shed 1 base and J shed 8 bases, with 11 bases lying between them. The germline gives CDR1 LGHDT, CDR2 YNNKEL (reference sequence). The CDR3 bases are TGTGCCAGCAGCCAAGCTACAGTCGAAGAAAAACTGTTTTTT. Translated, it gives CASSQATVEEKLFF.

The chain has TRBV28 and TRBJ2-6; no reliable D call. Germline V gene data show CDR1 as MDHEN and CDR2 as SYDVKM. V lost 4 bases and J lost 4, with 14 bases in between. The CDR3 runs to 16 residues. CDR3 nucleotide sequence: TGTGCCAGCAGTTCCGTTCTCCCCCGGGGGGCCAACGTCCTGACTTTC. Its translation: CASSSVLPRGANVLTF.

The V gene is TRBV7-9, the J gene TRBJ1-6; D is uncertain. This CDR3 is 15 amino acids long. V was pared by 0 bases and J by 6 bases, with 9 bases between. CDR1 and CDR2 (germline): SEHNR, FQNEAQ (reference sequence). CDR3: CASSLAGVGNSPLHF. The CDR3 nucleotides are TGTGCCAGCAGCTTAGCCGGGGTGGGTAATTCACCCCTCCACTTT. The variable domain in full, completed from reference TRBV7-9 and TRBJ1-6, reads DTGVSQNPRHKITKRGQNVTFRCDPISEHNRLYWYRQTLGQGPEFLTYFQNEAQLEKSRLLSDRFSAERPKGSFSTLEIQRTEQGDSAMYLCASSLAGVGNSPLHFGNGTRLTVT.

V gene TRBV18 combines with J gene TRBJ1-1, with no clear D. V lost 6 bases, J lost 1 base, and 9 bases lay in between. The CDR3 is 13 residues long. Germline loops: CDR1 KGHSH, CDR2 LQKENI. CDR3: CASSTRENTEAFF. CDR3 nucleotides: TGTGCCAGCTCCACCCGCGAGAACACTGAAGCTTTCTTT.

This chain uses TRBV3-1 (or the pseudogene TRBV3-2) with TRBJ1-1; no clear D. Between the trimmed V and J ends, which lost 0 bases and 4 bases, there was a span of 15 bases. This CDR3 has 16 residues. Germline CDR1 reads LGHDT; CDR2 reads YNNKEL (reference sequence). The DNA of the CDR3 is TGTGCCAGCAGCCAAGATGGGAGGGTCAGCGGCACTGAAGCTTTCTTT. This codes for CASSQDGRVSGTEAFF.

The chain uses TRBV30 and TRBJ1-5, with 12 bases matching TRBD1. CDR1 and CDR2 (germline): GTSNPN, SVGIG (reference sequence). The CDR3 has 16 amino acids. V lost 2 bases and J lost 1; bases outside the gene matches: 3. CDR3 sequence (DNA): TGTGCCTGGAGTAGGGACAGGGGGCTGAGCAATCAGCCCCAGCATTTT. Residues: CAWSRDRGLSNQPQHF.

J is TRBJ1-6 and V is TRBV5-1, with unresolved D. Trimming took 0 bases from V and 2 from J, leaving 3 bases between them. The length of the CDR3 is 14 residues. Germline V CDR1 and CDR2: SGHRS, YFSETQ. The chain's CDR3 is CASSLAAYNSPLHF. Here the CDR3 DNA reads TGCGCCAGCAGCTTGGCAGCCTATAATTCACCCCTCCACTTT.

The chain joins TRBV5-4 to TRBJ1-1, with unresolved D. The V and J ends lost 2 bases and 0 bases respectively, with 8 bases between them. The germline gives CDR1 SGHNT, CDR2 YYREEE (reference sequence). The CDR3 is 14 residues long. CDR3 in amino acids: CASSFGSMNTEAFF. In nucleotides, the CDR3 is TGTGCCAGCAGCTTCGGGAGCATGAACACTGAAGCTTTCTTT.

This clone was seen once. The chain links TRBV3-1 (or the pseudogene TRBV3-2) to TRBJ2-4; the match to TRBD2 covers 13 bases. The germline V gene encodes CDR1 LGHDT and CDR2 YNNKEL (reference sequence). The trim removed 1 base at V and 0 bases at J, leaving 3 bases unmatched. This CDR3 contains 18 residues. CDR3 sequence: CASSQGLAGGSAKNIQYF. CDR3 bases: TGTGCCAGCAGCCAAGGACTAGCGGGAGGATCAGCCAAAAACATTCAGTACTTC.

This clone was recorded once. The V gene is TRBV18, the J gene TRBJ1-2; no definite D call. V gave up 6 bases and J gave up 4 bases, with 12 bases separating them. There are 13 residues in the CDR3. The V gene's germline CDR1 is KGHSH and CDR2 LQKENI. CDR3 nucleotides: TGTGCCAGCTCTCCGGGAGAGGGCTATGGCTACACCTTC. Translated: CASSPGEGYGYTF.

The CDR3: CASSISGGGTEAFF. The CDR3 DNA is TGTGCCAGTAGTATAAGCGGGGGTGGAACTGAAGCTTTCTTT. The chain employs TRBV19 and TRBJ1-1; perhaps TRBD1 as D (5 bases). V was cut by 2 bases and J by 5 bases, with 12 bases left in between. There are 14 residues in the CDR3. The V gene's germline CDR1 is LNHDA and CDR2 SQIVND (reference sequence).

The CDR3 DNA is TGTGCCAGCACCCTATCGGCAGGGGTTGGGCGTAATTCACCCCTCCACTTT. Translation: CASTLSAGVGRNSPLHF. The chain couples TRBV7-2 to TRBJ1-6, with a possible D match to TRBD1 (6 bases). CDR1 is SGHTA and CDR2 is FQGNSA in the germline V gene. The length of the CDR3 is 17 residues. V was cut by 7 bases and J by 6 bases, with 22 bases left in between.

The chain is built from TRBV10-2 and TRBJ1-5; D not certain. This CDR3 region has 15 residues. V was shortened by 0 bases and J by 2 bases, with 8 bases between the two germline ends. Looked up from germline, CDR1 is WSHSY and CDR2 is SAAADI. The CDR3 DNA reads as TGCGCCAGCAGTGAGTCGCTCGGGGGCAATCAGCCCCAGCATTTT. Its protein product is CASSESLGGNQPQHF.

This sequence joins TRBV28 and TRBJ2-3; a possible D gene is TRBD2 (7 bases). Germline CDR1 is MDHEN and CDR2 is SYDVKM. Trimming pared 8 bases from V and 6 bases from J, leaving 18 bases between. The CDR3 contains 14 residues. This CDR3 is CASLVAGASDTQYF. The CDR3 bases are TGTGCCAGCTTGGTCGCGGGGGCGAGTGATACGCAGTATTTT. The full variable domain, with the rest looked up from reference TRBV28 and TRBJ2-3, is DVKVTQSSRYLVKRTGEKVFLECVQDMDHENMFWYRQDPGLGLRLIYFSYDVKMKEKGDIPEGYSVSREKKERFSLILESASTNQTSMYLCASLVAGASDTQYFGPGTRLTVL.

This clone was detected only once. The gene calls are TRBV28 and TRBJ2-7; possibly TRBD1 for D (5 bases). The CDR3 is made up of 10 amino acids. Trimming removed 3 bases at V and 9 bases at J, with 6 bases between. CDR1 MDHEN and CDR2 SYDVKM come from the germline V gene. The DNA for the CDR3 is TGTGCCAGCAGTTTCCAGGGGCAGTACTTC. Translating gives CASSFQGQYF. Full variable domain (outside the CDR3, taken from reference TRBV28 and TRBJ2-7): DVKVTQSSRYLVKRTGEKVFLECVQDMDHENMFWYRQDPGLGLRLIYFSYDVKMKEKGDIPEGYSVSREKKERFSLILESASTNQTSMYLCASSFQGQYFGPGTRLTVT.

There are a few counts of this clone. The chain combines TRBV28 with TRBJ1-2; D not resolved. Per the germline V gene, CDR1 is MDHEN and CDR2 is SYDVKM. The CDR3 totals 14 residues. Trimming removed 1 base at V and 12 bases at J, with 18 bases between. CDR3: CASSLYQVGLKNTF. DNA for the CDR3: TGTGCCAGCAGTTTATATCAGGTTGGACTCAAAAACACCTTC.

This clone was seen only once. The chain's CDR3 is CASSFLDRENGYTF. DNA of the CDR3: TGTGCCAGCAGCTTTTTGGACAGGGAGAATGGCTACACCTTC. J is TRBJ1-2 and V is TRBV7-9; 8 bases agree with TRBD1. The V and J ends lost 3 bases and 6 bases, in that order; junction bases with no gene match: 6. In germline, CDR1 is SEHNR, CDR2 FQNEAQ (reference sequence). The CDR3 loop spans 14 amino acids. The variable domain in full, with the rest retrieved from reference TRBV7-9 and TRBJ1-2, is DTGVSQNPRHKITKRGQNVTFRCDPISEHNRLYWYRQTLGQGPEFLTYFQNEAQLEKSRLLSDRFSAERPKGSFSTLEIQRTEQGDSAMYLCASSFLDRENGYTFGSGTRLTVV.

The chain links TRBV21-1 to TRBJ1-4; TRBD1 is the table's D call, not checked against the DNA. TRBV21-1 is a recognized pseudogene. This CDR3 comprises 15 residues. Here the CDR3 DNA reads TGTGCCAGCAGCAAAGAAGTGCAGATTAATGAAAAACTGTTTTTT. Its protein product is CASSKEVQINEKLFF.

This chain joins TRBV27 and TRBJ2-3; 7 nucleotides line up with TRBD1. The CDR3 is made up of 15 amino acids. The germline V gene has CDR1 MNHEY and CDR2 SMNVEV (reference sequence). V shed 0 bases and J 5 bases; nucleotides not matched to a gene: 5. The CDR3 loop is CASSLSRGRIDTQYF. CDR3 sequence (DNA): TGTGCCAGCAGTTTATCTAGGGGGCGGATAGATACGCAGTATTTT.

J is TRBJ2-1 and V is TRBV6-6; TRBD2 matches at 13 bases. V shed 5 bases and J 7 bases; nucleotides not matched to a gene: 8. Germline-derived CDR1 and CDR2 are MNHNY and SVGAGI (reference sequence). This CDR3 is 16 amino acids long. CDR3 in amino acids: CASSVTGTSGKNEQFF. CDR3 DNA sequence: TGTGCCAGCAGTGTAACCGGGACTAGCGGGAAGAATGAGCAGTTCTTC.

This chain joins TRBV30 and TRBJ2-1; the match to TRBD2 covers 7 bases. The J segment lost 8 bases and the V segment lost 2 bases, leaving 9 bases of the junction unmatched. CDR1 is GTSNPN and CDR2 is SVGIG in the germline V gene (reference sequence). The CDR3 contains 14 residues. This CDR3 reads CAWSRAGIGHEQFF. The DNA of the CDR3 is TGTGCCTGGAGTCGAGCGGGAATAGGCCATGAGCAGTTCTTC.

The table lists this clone with a few counts. The chain joins TRBV7-2 to TRBJ2-2, with D possibly TRBD2 on 5 matching bases. The CDR3 length is 16 residues. Trimming shortened V by 0 bases and J by 0 bases, and 8 bases separated the two germline ends. CDR1 SGHTA and CDR2 FQGNSA come from the germline V gene. This CDR3 reads CASSLASGTNTGELFF. The CDR3 coding sequence is TGTGCCAGCAGCTTAGCATCCGGGACGAACACCGGGGAGCTGTTTTTT. The complete variable domain, with remaining parts taken from reference TRBV7-2 and TRBJ2-2, reads GAGVSQSPSNKVTEKGKDVELRCDPISGHTALYWYRQSLGQGLEFLIYFQGNSAPDKSGLPSDRFSAERTGGSVSTLTIQRTQQEDSAVYLCASSLASGTNTGELFFGEGSRLTVL.

Worth noting for this clone: A junction boundary mismatches the germline segment, possibly from a read error. J is TRBJ2-5 and V is TRBV5-3; no clear D. TRBV5-3 is identified as an open reading frame with a role that is uncertain. CDR3 size: 8 residues. Here the CDR3 reads CARSFANF. The CDR3 bases are TGTGCCAGAAGCTTTGCGAACTTC.

Points on this clone: The CDR3 does not end in the conserved phenylalanine or tryptophan, so this is likely a read error. The DNA is omitted, as the CDR3 cannot be located on it reliably, and the CDR3 follows TCRdb's listing. The chain joins TRBV28 to TRBJ2-7; whether TRBD2, the table's D call, matches the DNA was not checked. The CDR3 comprises 11 residues, both ends counted. CDR1 is MDHEN, CDR2 SYDVKM, per germline. CDR3 residues: CASSTGLATYL.

V usage is TRBV15 and J usage is TRBJ2-7, with D perhaps TRBD2 (5 bases). The germline gives CDR1 LNHNV, CDR2 YYDKDF (reference sequence). The ends were cut back, 3 bases at V and 4 bases at J, with 16 bases in the middle. CDR3 length: 15 residues. CDR3 protein: CATSSGGSGGYEQYF. The CDR3 nucleotides are TGTGCCACCAGCAGTGGTGGGAGTGGTGGGTACGAGCAGTACTTC.

The chain links TRBV28 to TRBJ2-7; TRBD2 agrees at 10 bases. CDR3 length equals 16 residues. Unmatched junction bases numbered 12, after V lost 6 bases and J lost 4 bases. The germline V gene encodes CDR1 MDHEN and CDR2 SYDVKM. CDR3 residues: CASSSAGLAENYEQYF. The CDR3 DNA reads as TGTGCCAGCAGCTCTGCTGGACTAGCGGAAAATTACGAGCAGTACTTC.

The sample holds one count of this clone. The gene calls are TRBV27 and TRBJ2-7, with TRBD2 identical over 8 bases. The CDR3 runs 14 residues. The germline V gene encodes CDR1 MNHEY and CDR2 SMNVEV (reference sequence). J was trimmed by 2 bases and V by 4 bases; bases with no gene match: 4. CDR3 protein: CASSSSGPTYEQYF. DNA for the CDR3: TGTGCCAGCAGTTCTAGCGGGCCGACCTACGAGCAGTACTTC.